This T cell receptor (beta chain) was observed in a study of vaccination and CD4 T cells after COVID-19. Study context: Two of the convalescents were Hispanic, and convalescents were six males and four females.

The sample's treatment: roughly nine-day PBMC culture with coronavirus spike peptide pools or control peptides (ViraFEST assay). Once obtained from cultured CD4+ T cells, the DNA was sequenced using the Oncomine TCR Beta short-read assay. Genomic DNA was taken out of cultured CD4+ T cells by extraction. TCRdb itself ran the PCR reads through MiXCR, one entry per CDR3 protein. The sample has some 13,000 distinct CDR3 sequences, 28% seen once. This clonotype was observed a handful of times. Its specificity is unknown. General study results and limits: Researchers report that a median about 89% of reactive clones in convalescent patients surfaced only post-vaccination.

The CDR3 spans 15 residues. V lost 5 bases, J lost 0 bases, and 3 bases stayed unmatched. The origin of this receptor is a human donor with COVID-19. The chain couples TRBV12-3 or TRBV12-4 to TRBJ2-1; TRBD2 agrees at 8 bases. Specimen: cultured CD4+ T cells from blood. The CDR3 sequence is CASSQRGSSYNEQFF. CDR3 nucleotide sequence: TGTGCCAGCAGTCAGCGGGGGAGCTCCTACAATGAGCAGTTCTTC.